This T cell receptor beta chain was identified during a study of identical twins. Carrying unique molecular identifiers, the cDNA also gained a universal primer site through template switching. TCRdb re-called the 5' RACE reads with MiXCR, one entry per CDR3 protein. In the table there are roughly 500,000 distinct CDR3 sequences, approximately 22% of which are singletons. Germline V gives CDR1 SGHRS, CDR2 YFSETQ. The CDR3 runs 15 residues. V was shortened by 0 bases and J by 6 bases, with 12 bases between the two germline ends. These data were also filed under a second study, of T cells expressing NK-cell markers. That report adds: The share of CD8+ T cells held by dominant NKG2C+ clonotypes was 1.0-7.0% in several donors.

The receptor's source is a woman in her late teens or twenties in good health. This chain uses TRBV5-1 with TRBJ2-2; D gene ambiguous. Sequenced: CD4+ T cells sorted from blood. CDR3 nucleotides: TGCGCCAGCAGCTTGGCCACGGGCCCCGCCGGGGAGCTGTTTTTT. It is translated as CASSLATGPAGELFF.